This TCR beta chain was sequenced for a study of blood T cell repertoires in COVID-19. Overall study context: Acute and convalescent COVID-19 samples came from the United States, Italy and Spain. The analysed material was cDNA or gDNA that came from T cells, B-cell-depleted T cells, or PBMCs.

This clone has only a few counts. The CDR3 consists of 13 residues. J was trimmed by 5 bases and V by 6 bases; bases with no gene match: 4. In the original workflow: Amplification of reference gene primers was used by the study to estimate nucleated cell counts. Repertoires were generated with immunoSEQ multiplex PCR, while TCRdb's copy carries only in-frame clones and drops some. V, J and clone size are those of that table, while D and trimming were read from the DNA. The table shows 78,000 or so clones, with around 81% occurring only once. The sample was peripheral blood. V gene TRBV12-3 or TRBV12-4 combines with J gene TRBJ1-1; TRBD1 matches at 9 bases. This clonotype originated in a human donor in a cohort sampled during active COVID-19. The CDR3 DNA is TGTGCCAGCAGGTGGGGGACAGGGACTGAAGCTTTCTTT. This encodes CASRWGTGTEAFF.